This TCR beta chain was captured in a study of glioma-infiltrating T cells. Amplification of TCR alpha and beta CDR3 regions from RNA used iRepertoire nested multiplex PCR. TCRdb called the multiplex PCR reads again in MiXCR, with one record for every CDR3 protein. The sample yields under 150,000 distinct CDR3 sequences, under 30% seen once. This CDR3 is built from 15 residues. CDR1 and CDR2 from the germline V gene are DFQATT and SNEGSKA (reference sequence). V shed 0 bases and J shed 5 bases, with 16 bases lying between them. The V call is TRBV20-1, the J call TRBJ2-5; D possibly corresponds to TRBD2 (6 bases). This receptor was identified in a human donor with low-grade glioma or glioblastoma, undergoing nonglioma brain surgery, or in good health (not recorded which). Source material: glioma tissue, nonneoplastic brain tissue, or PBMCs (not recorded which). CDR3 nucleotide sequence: TGCAGTGCTAGAGAGGAGGGGTTCCATATGGAGACCCAGTACTTC. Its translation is CSAREEGFHMETQYF.